This T cell receptor (beta chain) is drawn from a study of T-cell reconstitution after alpha-beta-depleted transplantation in children (dated by TCRdb to 2015 to 2016). A note on the overall study: Using TCR repertoire profiling, the study quantitatively followed how T-cell immune reconstitution unfolded in children after TCRalphabeta/CD19-depleted allogeneic hematopoietic cell transplantation.

This clonotype has at least ten counts. Which antigen it targets is not known. No qualities accompany the bases; no much larger clone lies one base away. CDR1 and CDR2, per the germline V gene, are SGDLS and YYNGEE. Germline trimming amounts to 4 bases on V and 4 bases on J, with 5 as the count of junction bases outside the gene matches. The CDR3 covers 15 residues, taking in both the cysteine and the phenylalanine. Just CDR3 DNA is preserved here, 45 bases in frame from base 1. The library was obtained by PCR. Sequencing instrument: Illumina HiSeq 2500. Molecular barcoding was employed in the preparation of TCR libraries, with unique molecular identifiers being used to normalize TCRbeta repertoire quantification. The public sequencing data were trimmed at Q25 with fastp and processed into clonotypes with MiXCR by TCRdb, which kept only in-frame beta chains. For every CDR3 protein sequence, its rows merge into one entry that carries the most common genes and DNA. In this sample the table shows about half a million distinct CDR3 sequences, about 12% of which occur a single time. About 5.6% of the sample comes from the top ten.

The source of this sequence is a human donor who donated a stem cell graft to a child with combined immunodeficiency. Sequenced here: PBMCs from the stem cell graft donor, sampled from the stem cell graft. Recombination connected TRBV9 to TRBJ2-5; TRBD2 matches 12 bases in the middle. The CDR3 reads CASSRLAGDGETQYF. The DNA sequence is as follows: TGTGCCAGCAGCCGACTAGCGGGAGATGGAGAGACCCAGTACTTC. Reference TRBV9 and TRBJ2-5 proteins supply the regions before and after the CDR3; the full variable domain is: DSGVTQTPKHLITATGQRVTLRCSPRSGDLSVYWYQQSLDQGLQFLIQYYNGEERAKGNILERFSAQQFPDLHSELNLSSLELGDSALYFCASSRLAGDGETQYFGPGTRLLVL.